One sample yielded the 18 T cell receptor beta chains listed below, sequenced in a study of OX40 agonist ivuxolimab in advanced cancers. Assay used: immunoSEQ multiplex PCR; TCRdb lists only in-frame clones, some missing. Here the sample spans 65,000 to 95,000 clones, around 92% being singletons. The material sequenced was CD4+ or CD8+ T cells sorted from blood, taken in a trial of the OX40 agonist ivuxolimab. Receptors originate from an adult with an advanced solid tumor such as melanoma, head and neck, liver or kidney cancer.

This chain links TRBV28 with TRBJ1-1; D is uncertain. Per germline, CDR1 MDHEN and CDR2 SYDVKM. The V end was cut by 5 bases, the J end by 0 bases, with 13 bases between. The CDR3 contains 15 residues. Here the CDR3 DNA reads TGTGCCAGCAGTGCCCGAAAGGGTCTGAACACTGAAGCTTTCTTT. Translating it yields CASSARKGLNTEAFF.

This clone was seen only once. J is TRBJ2-3 and V is TRBV19; the D gene is possibly TRBD1 (5 bases). Germline lookup yields CDR1 LNHDA and CDR2 SQIVND (reference sequence). The CDR3 spans 14 residues. The ends were cut back, 3 bases at V and 1 base at J, with 8 bases in the middle. The CDR3 sequence: CASSMGRGTDTQYF. DNA of the CDR3: TGTGCCAGTAGTATGGGCAGGGGCACAGATACGCAGTATTTT.

This sequence joins TRBV5-1 and TRBJ1-1; 9 bases agree with TRBD1. Per germline, CDR1 SGHRS and CDR2 YFSETQ. V shed 4 bases, J shed 5 bases, and the junction held 6 bases outside the gene matches. The CDR3 extends over 14 amino acids. CDR3 DNA: TGCGCCAGCAGCACGGGGACAGGGAATACTGAAGCTTTCTTT. This codes for CASSTGTGNTEAFF.

V usage is TRBV5-1 and J usage is TRBJ2-3, with 7 bases identical to TRBD2. Trimming at V came to 0 bases and at J to 0 bases, leaving 13 bases not matched to a gene. The CDR3 covers 19 residues. The germline V gene has CDR1 SGHRS and CDR2 YFSETQ. The CDR3, as DNA: TGCGCCAGCAGCTTGGCCCCGCGGCGGGACTACGCTAGCACAGATACGCAGTATTTT. It codes for CASSLAPRRDYASTDTQYF.

The chain has TRBV7-9 and TRBJ2-7, with TRBD1 identical over 9 bases. Germline V lookup: CDR1 SEHNR, CDR2 FQNEAQ (reference sequence). The CDR3 totals 13 residues. V was clipped by 4 bases and J by 5 bases; unmatched bases: 3. The CDR3 coding sequence is TGTGCCAGCAGCTCCGGGACAGGGAACGAGCAGTACTTC. It yields the protein CASSSGTGNEQYF. Looking up the rest from reference TRBV7-9 and TRBJ2-7 gives the full variable domain: DTGVSQNPRHKITKRGQNVTFRCDPISEHNRLYWYRQTLGQGPEFLTYFQNEAQLEKSRLLSDRFSAERPKGSFSTLEIQRTEQGDSAMYLCASSSGTGNEQYFGPGTRLTVT.

The rearrangement links TRBV14 to TRBJ2-7; 12 positions match TRBD2. This CDR3 is 16 amino acids long. V gave up 2 bases and J gave up 2 bases; unmatched junction bases: 4. Germline V gene sequence: CDR1 SGHDN, CDR2 FVKESK. In DNA form, the CDR3 reads TGTGCCAGCAGCCAACTGACTAGCGGGAGCCCCTACGAGCAGTACTTC. Encoded protein: CASSQLTSGSPYEQYF.

The chain has TRBV19 and TRBJ2-7, with no clear D. Per the germline V gene, CDR1 is LNHDA and CDR2 is SQIVND (reference sequence). The CDR3 has 15 amino acids. The V gene lost 4 bases and the J gene lost 5 bases, with 18 bases spanning the gap. CDR3 bases: TGTGCCAGTAGTAACCGGGCCGAAACGGTTGACGAGCAGTACTTC. This gives the protein CASSNRAETVDEQYF.

The chain uses TRBV5-1 and TRBJ2-1; D might be TRBD1 or TRBD2, each matching 5 bases. CDR3 length: 14 amino acids. V lost 0 bases and J lost 4, with 8 bases in between. The germline V gene has CDR1 SGHRS and CDR2 YFSETQ. CDR3 in amino acids: CASSLGDRYNEQFF. Written as DNA, the CDR3 is TGCGCCAGCAGCTTGGGGGACCGTTACAATGAGCAGTTCTTC. The full variable domain, with the rest looked up from reference TRBV5-1 and TRBJ2-1, is KAGVTQTPRYLIKTRGQQVTLSCSPISGHRSVSWYQQTPGQGLQFLFEYFSETQRNKGNFPGRFSGRQFSNSRSEMNVSTLELGDSALYLCASSLGDRYNEQFFGPGTRLTVL.

This chain connects TRBV6-5 to TRBJ2-7; D may be TRBD1 or TRBD2 (5 bases each). Germline values: CDR1 MNHEY, CDR2 SVGAGI. The CDR3 has 14 residues. V was trimmed by 6 bases and J by 6 bases, leaving 18 bases between them. The CDR3 coding sequence is TGTGCCAGCAGGACGACTGGGGGATCGAGCGAGCAGTACTTC. Encoded protein: CASRTTGGSSEQYF.

The chain is built from TRBV28 and TRBJ1-5; 11 bases line up with TRBD1. V shed 4 bases, J shed 3 bases, and the junction held 11 bases outside the gene matches. Germline CDR1 is MDHEN and CDR2 is SYDVKM. This CDR3 region has 18 residues. CDR3 in DNA: TGTGCCAGCAGTTACCTACTCAAGGGACAGGGGGTCAATCAGCCCCAGCATTTT. Amino acids: CASSYLLKGQGVNQPQHF.

The chain is built from TRBV18 and TRBJ1-1; D may be TRBD1 (6 bases). V was cut by 4 bases and J by 0 bases, with 24 bases left in between. CDR3 length equals 19 residues. Germline CDR1 reads KGHSH; CDR2 reads LQKENI. The CDR3 is CASSLRFVSRDKLNTEAFF. The CDR3 nucleotides read TGTGCCAGCTCACTGAGATTCGTATCCCGGGACAAATTGAACACTGAAGCTTTCTTT.

This chain uses TRBV11-3 with TRBJ2-3; 7 bases agree with TRBD2. The CDR3 has 15 residues. Unmatched junction bases numbered 7, after V lost 5 bases and J lost 2 bases. The germline CDR1 and CDR2 sequences are SGHNT and YENEEA. The CDR3 spells CASSQGLKTTDTQYF. CDR3 DNA sequence: TGTGCCAGCAGCCAGGGACTAAAAACCACAGATACGCAGTATTTT.

V gene TRBV11-2 combines with J gene TRBJ2-1; D might be TRBD1 (5 bases). V shed 5 bases and J shed 5 bases, with 10 bases lying between them. Germline V gene sequence: CDR1 SGHAT, CDR2 FQNNGV. The CDR3 is made up of 13 amino acids. The CDR3 spells CASSPRQNNEQFF. The CDR3 DNA is TGTGCCAGCAGCCCACGACAGAACAATGAGCAGTTCTTC.

In this sample, this clone turned up a few times. The V gene is TRBV18, the J gene TRBJ2-7; TRBD1 aligns across 7 bases. The V and J ends lost 1 base and 4 bases, in that order; junction bases with no gene match: 1. CDR1 and CDR2 (germline): KGHSH, LQKENI. This CDR3 is 13 amino acids long. CDR3 region: CASSPRRGYEQYF. The CDR3 coding sequence is TGTGCCAGCTCACCACGCAGGGGGTACGAGCAGTACTTC.

The chain carries TRBV5-4 and TRBJ2-7; D possibly corresponds to TRBD2 (5 bases). This CDR3 is built from 12 residues. Germline V gives CDR1 SGHNT, CDR2 YYREEE (reference sequence). Trimming stripped 2 bases from V and 6 bases from J, with 9 bases between. DNA for the CDR3: TGTGCCAGCAGCTTAGGAGGATCCGAGCAGTACTTC. Translating it yields CASSLGGSEQYF.

The V call is TRBV28, the J call TRBJ2-5; the D is unclear. The CDR3 sequence is 14 residues long. The V and J ends lost 4 bases and 2 bases respectively, with 11 bases between them. Germline V gene data show CDR1 as MDHEN and CDR2 as SYDVKM. The CDR3 coding sequence is TGTGCCAGCAGTTCCCCCCTGGGTCAAGAGACCCAGTACTTC. It codes for CASSSPLGQETQYF.

This chain joins TRBV6-1 and TRBJ1-6; 7 bases map to TRBD1. Per the germline V gene, CDR1 is MNHNS and CDR2 is SASEGT. V was clipped by 8 bases and J by 4 bases; unmatched bases: 2. The CDR3 runs 13 residues. The CDR3 sequence: CASGTAYNSPLHF. CDR3 bases: TGTGCCAGCGGGACAGCTTATAATTCACCCCTCCACTTT.

This clone has more than one count but fewer than ten. This rearrangement joins TRBV4-1 to TRBJ2-7; D is unresolved. Germline V gene data show CDR1 as MGHRA and CDR2 as YSYEKL. The V and J ends lost 0 bases and 3 bases respectively, with 12 bases between them. There are 15 residues in the CDR3. CDR3 in DNA: TGCGCCAGCAGCCAAGATTTTGCACCCGGCTACGAGCAGTACTTC. Its translation is CASSQDFAPGYEQYF.